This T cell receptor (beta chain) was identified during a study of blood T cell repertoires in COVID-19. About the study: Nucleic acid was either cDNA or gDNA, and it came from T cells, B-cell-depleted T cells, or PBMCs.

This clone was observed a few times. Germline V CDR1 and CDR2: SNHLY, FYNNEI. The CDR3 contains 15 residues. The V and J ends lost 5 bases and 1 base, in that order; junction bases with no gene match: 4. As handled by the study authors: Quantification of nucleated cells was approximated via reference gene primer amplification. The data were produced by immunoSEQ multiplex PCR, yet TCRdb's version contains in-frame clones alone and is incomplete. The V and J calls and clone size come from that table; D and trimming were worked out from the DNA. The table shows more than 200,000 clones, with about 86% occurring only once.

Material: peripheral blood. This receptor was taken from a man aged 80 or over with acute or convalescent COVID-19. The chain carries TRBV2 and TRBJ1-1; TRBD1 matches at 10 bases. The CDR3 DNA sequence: TGTGCCAGCAGTAGGGACAGGGGAGAGAACACTGAAGCTTTCTTT. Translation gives CASSRDRGENTEAFF.